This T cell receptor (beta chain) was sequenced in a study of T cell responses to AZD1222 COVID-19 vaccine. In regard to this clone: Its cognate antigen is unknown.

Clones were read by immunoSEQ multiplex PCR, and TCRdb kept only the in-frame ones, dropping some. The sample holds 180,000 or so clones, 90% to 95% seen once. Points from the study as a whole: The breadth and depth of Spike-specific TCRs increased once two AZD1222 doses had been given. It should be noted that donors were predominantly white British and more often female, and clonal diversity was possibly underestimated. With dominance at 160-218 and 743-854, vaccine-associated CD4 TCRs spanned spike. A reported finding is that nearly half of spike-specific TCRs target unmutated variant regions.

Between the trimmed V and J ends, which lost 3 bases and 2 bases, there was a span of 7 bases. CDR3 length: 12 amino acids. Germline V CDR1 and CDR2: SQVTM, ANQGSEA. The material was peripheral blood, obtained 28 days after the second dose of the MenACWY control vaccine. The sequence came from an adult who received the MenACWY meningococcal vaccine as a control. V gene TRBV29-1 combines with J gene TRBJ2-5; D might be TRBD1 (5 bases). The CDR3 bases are TGCAGCGTTGATACAGGTCAAGAGACCCAGTACTTC. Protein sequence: CSVDTGQETQYF. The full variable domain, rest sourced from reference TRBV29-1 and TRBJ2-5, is SAVISQKPSRDICQRGTSLTIQCQVDSQVTMMFWYRQQPGQSLTLIATANQGSEATYESGFVIDKFPISRPNLTFSTLTVSNMSPEDSSIYLCSVDTGQETQYFGPGTRLLVL.